This TCR beta chain originates from a study of blood T cells in healthy people across ages. The study recruited healthy Caucasian donors from Russia who were aged about 6 to 90. The draw of peripheral blood yielded about 9.4 milliliters from each donor. The use of a sample-barcoded 5' primer and a J-beta primer mix characterized a second PCR of 7 to 11 cycles. TCRdb ran MiXCR on the 5' RACE reads and lists one entry per CDR3 protein. The sample includes about 1.6 million distinct CDR3 sequences, about 32% of them seen just once. The V and J ends lost 6 bases and 11 bases, in that order; junction bases with no gene match: 10. The germline V gene encodes CDR1 MNHEY and CDR2 SVGAGI. The CDR3 totals 14 residues.

Sequencing was done on a sample of blood. This clonotype was sampled from a woman in her 30s in good health. The V and J genes are TRBV6-5 and TRBJ1-6; 7 positions match TRBD1. The CDR3 reads CASRQGQLNPPLHF. The CDR3 DNA reads as TGTGCCAGCAGACAGGGACAGCTAAATCCACCCCTCCACTTT.